This TCR beta chain was sequenced for a study of CD8 T cells in ankylosing spondylitis. Study-level results: Ankylosing spondylitis blood appeared to carry a characteristic TCR beta motif of roughly 8 highly homologous variants.

This CDR3 comprises 17 residues. Germline lookup yields CDR1 LGHNA and CDR2 YNFKEQ. The J segment lost 4 bases and the V segment lost 1 base, leaving 8 bases of the junction unmatched. Molecular-barcoded quantitative 5'-RACE produced these TCR beta libraries. TCRdb independently ran MiXCR on the 5' RACE reads; one entry per CDR3 protein. The sample shows fewer than 550,000 distinct CDR3 sequences, about 5.4% of them seen only once. As for this clonotype: Its antigen is currently unknown.

The chain is built from TRBV4-2 and TRBJ2-7; 12 nucleotides match TRBD2. The clonotype comes from a male donor with ankylosing spondylitis. Material: blood, either unsorted or a sorted T cell fraction (not recorded which). The CDR3 sequence: CASSQVPGLAGSYEQYF. CDR3 nucleotides: TGTGCCAGCAGCCAAGTTCCTGGACTAGCGGGGTCGTACGAGCAGTACTTC.